These T cell receptor beta chains were read from a single sample in a study of blood T cell repertoires in COVID-19. The assay was immunoSEQ multiplex PCR, and TCRdb's table has in-frame clones only and misses some. The table records more than 200,000 clones, 70% to 90% of them present only once. The sequenced material came from PBMCs or T cells enriched from blood (not recorded which). Every receptor here comes from a man aged 25-45 years who had recovered from COVID-19. Both conserved end residues are part of each CDR3. A D gene is named only where the DNA matches it firmly. Clone size is stated in some rows and not others, as once, few, many or a class when expanded.

cdr3_aa: CASSEQTGANEKLFF
cdr3_nt: TGTGCCAGCAGTGAACAGACAGGGGCTAATGAAAAACTGTTTTTT
clone_size: -
j_call: TRBJ1-4
v_call: TRBV6-1
cdr3_length: 15
d_call: TRBD1

cdr3_aa: CASSSDRFNYGYTF
cdr3_nt: TGTGCCAGCAGCTCGGACAGATTTAACTATGGCTACACCTTC
clone_size: -
j_call: TRBJ1-2
v_call: TRBV7-6
cdr3_length: 14
d_call: -

cdr3_aa: CASLDGGQGNQPQHF
cdr3_nt: TGTGCCAGTCTAGACGGGGGGCAGGGGAATCAGCCCCAGCATTTT
clone_size: once
j_call: TRBJ1-5
v_call: TRBV19
cdr3_length: 15
d_call: -

cdr3_aa: CASSLDRPNSIQYF
cdr3_nt: TGCGCCAGCAGCTTGGACCGCCCAAACTCCATTCAGTACTTC
clone_size: -
j_call: TRBJ2-4
v_call: TRBV5-1
cdr3_length: 14
d_call: -

cdr3_aa: CASSRFQRDHGYEQYF
cdr3_nt: TGTGCCAGCAGCCGGTTTCAGCGGGACCATGGTTACGAGCAGTACTTC
clone_size: -
j_call: TRBJ2-7
v_call: TRBV13
cdr3_length: 16
d_call: TRBD2

cdr3_aa: CASSLDPQDEQYF
cdr3_nt: TGTGCCAGCAGCTTAGACCCCCAGGACGAGCAGTACTTC
clone_size: few
j_call: TRBJ2-7
v_call: TRBV11-2
cdr3_length: 13
d_call: -

cdr3_aa: CASSEGVYYEQYF
cdr3_nt: TGTGCCAGCAGCGAGGGGGTTTACTACGAGCAGTACTTC
clone_size: -
j_call: TRBJ2-7
v_call: TRBV5-4
cdr3_length: 13
d_call: -

cdr3_aa: CASSKAPGETETQYF
cdr3_nt: TGTGCCAGCAGCAAAGCCCCAGGGGAAACGGAGACCCAGTACTTC
clone_size: -
j_call: TRBJ2-5
v_call: TRBV21-1
cdr3_length: 15
d_call: -

cdr3_aa: CASSRTTGAGYEQYF
cdr3_nt: TGTGCCAGTAGTCGGACGACAGGGGCGGGCTACGAGCAGTACTTC
clone_size: few
j_call: TRBJ2-7
v_call: TRBV19
cdr3_length: 15
d_call: TRBD1

cdr3_aa: CASSPIWSSYEQYF
cdr3_nt: TGTGCCAGCAGCCCTATTTGGAGTTCCTACGAGCAGTACTTC
clone_size: -
j_call: TRBJ2-7
v_call: TRBV7-9
cdr3_length: 14
d_call: -

cdr3_aa: CASALGGTDTQYF
cdr3_nt: TGTGCTAGTGCCCTCGGGGGCACAGATACGCAGTATTTT
clone_size: few
j_call: TRBJ2-3
v_call: TRBV12-5
cdr3_length: 13
d_call: -

cdr3_aa: CASSPSGGMKKLFF
cdr3_nt: TGTGCCAGCAGTCCTTCGGGAGGGATGAAAAAACTGTTTTTT
clone_size: -
j_call: TRBJ1-4
v_call: TRBV28
cdr3_length: 14
d_call: -

cdr3_aa: CAIRGQVNTEAFF
cdr3_nt: TGTGCCATCAGGGGACAAGTGAACACTGAAGCTTTCTTT
clone_size: once
j_call: TRBJ1-1
v_call: TRBV10-3
cdr3_length: 13
d_call: -

cdr3_aa: CASSLAGMNTEAFF
cdr3_nt: TGTGCCAGCAGTTTGGCAGGAATGAACACTGAAGCTTTCTTT
clone_size: -
j_call: TRBJ1-1
v_call: TRBV27
cdr3_length: 14
d_call: -

cdr3_aa: CASSSRTGGRTEAFF
cdr3_nt: TGTGCCAGCAGCTCCCGGACAGGGGGTAGGACTGAAGCTTTCTTT
clone_size: -
j_call: TRBJ1-1
v_call: TRBV11-2
cdr3_length: 15
d_call: TRBD1

cdr3_aa: CASSAKGWANEKLFF
cdr3_nt: TGTGCCAGCAGCGCTAAGGGGTGGGCTAATGAAAAACTGTTTTTT
clone_size: -
j_call: TRBJ1-4
v_call: TRBV13
cdr3_length: 15
d_call: -

cdr3_aa: CASSRGGTTDTQYF
cdr3_nt: TGTGCCAGCAGTCGCGGGGGCACCACAGATACGCAGTATTTT
clone_size: -
j_call: TRBJ2-3
v_call: TRBV6-2/TRBV6-3
cdr3_length: 14
d_call: -

cdr3_aa: CASSFAGQSYGYTF
cdr3_nt: TGTGCCAGCAGCTTTGCTGGACAGAGCTATGGCTACACCTTC
clone_size: -
j_call: TRBJ1-2
v_call: TRBV11-2
cdr3_length: 14
d_call: -

cdr3_aa: CASSANSGGLSSYEQYF
cdr3_nt: TGTGCCAGCTCTGCTAACTCGGGGGGCCTGAGCTCCTACGAGCAGTACTTC
clone_size: -
j_call: TRBJ2-7
v_call: TRBV27
cdr3_length: 17
d_call: -

cdr3_aa: CASSPLQGSGTEAFF
cdr3_nt: TGTGCCAGCAGCCCTTTACAGGGGAGTGGCACTGAAGCTTTCTTT
clone_size: -
j_call: TRBJ1-1
v_call: TRBV4-2
cdr3_length: 15
d_call: TRBD1

cdr3_aa: CASSTGSGNTIYF
cdr3_nt: TGTGCCAGCAGCACGGGGTCTGGAAACACCATATATTTT
clone_size: -
j_call: TRBJ1-3
v_call: TRBV6-5
cdr3_length: 13
d_call: -

cdr3_aa: CASSQTGEKLFF
cdr3_nt: TGCGCCAGCAGCCAGACGGGAGAAAAACTGTTTTTT
clone_size: once
j_call: TRBJ1-4
v_call: TRBV5-1
cdr3_length: 12
d_call: -

cdr3_aa: CASSRENRVHTGELFF
cdr3_nt: TGTGCCAGCAGCCGTGAAAACAGGGTCCACACCGGGGAGCTGTTTTTT
clone_size: -
j_call: TRBJ2-2
v_call: TRBV27
cdr3_length: 16
d_call: -

cdr3_aa: CASSLLAGGLNSYEQYF
cdr3_nt: TGTGCCAGCAGTTTATTAGCGGGGGGTCTGAACTCCTACGAGCAGTACTTC
clone_size: -
j_call: TRBJ2-7
v_call: TRBV27
cdr3_length: 17
d_call: TRBD2

cdr3_aa: CASSKDPLAVSPKKYEQYF
cdr3_nt: TGTGCCAGCAGCAAAGATCCCCTCGCGGTTTCACCCAAAAAGTACGAGCAGTACTTC
clone_size: -
j_call: TRBJ2-7
v_call: TRBV21-1
cdr3_length: 19
d_call: -

cdr3_aa: CASSQNGGYEQYF
cdr3_nt: TGTGCCAGCAGCCAAAACGGCGGCTACGAGCAGTACTTC
clone_size: -
j_call: TRBJ2-7
v_call: TRBV3-1/TRBV3-2
cdr3_length: 13
d_call: -

cdr3_aa: CASSPHMTSGVNTGELFF
cdr3_nt: TGTGCCAGCTCACCGCATATGACTAGCGGAGTTAACACCGGGGAGCTGTTTTTT
clone_size: -
j_call: TRBJ2-2
v_call: TRBV18
cdr3_length: 18
d_call: TRBD2

cdr3_aa: CASSAGDRAGFTEAFF
cdr3_nt: TGTGCCAGCAGTGCCGGTGACAGGGCGGGATTTACTGAAGCTTTCTTT
clone_size: -
j_call: TRBJ1-1
v_call: TRBV6-1
cdr3_length: 16
d_call: TRBD1

cdr3_aa: CASSLGQGDQPQHF
cdr3_nt: TGCGCCAGCAGCTTAGGACAGGGCGATCAGCCCCAGCATTTT
clone_size: -
j_call: TRBJ1-5
v_call: TRBV5-1
cdr3_length: 14
d_call: TRBD1

cdr3_aa: CASSLGDRGAEAFF
cdr3_nt: TGTGCCAGCAGCTTGGGGGACAGGGGAGCCGAAGCTTTCTTT
clone_size: -
j_call: TRBJ1-1
v_call: TRBV5-4
cdr3_length: 14
d_call: TRBD1

cdr3_aa: CATQVGRDSVDEQYF
cdr3_nt: TGTGCCACCCAAGTCGGTCGGGACAGCGTGGACGAGCAGTACTTC
clone_size: -
j_call: TRBJ2-7
v_call: TRBV19
cdr3_length: 15
d_call: TRBD1

cdr3_aa: CASSIGDREENEQFF
cdr3_nt: TGTGCCAGTAGTATAGGGGACAGGGAAGAAAATGAGCAGTTCTTC
clone_size: few
j_call: TRBJ2-1
v_call: TRBV19
cdr3_length: 15
d_call: TRBD1

cdr3_aa: CAWSNQGNTIYF
cdr3_nt: TGTGCCTGGAGTAACCAGGGAAACACCATATATTTT
clone_size: once
j_call: TRBJ1-3
v_call: TRBV30
cdr3_length: 12
d_call: -

cdr3_aa: CATSRTQLWREGGPTDTGELFF
cdr3_nt: TGTGCCACCAGCAGAACACAATTGTGGCGGGAGGGCGGTCCCACGGACACCGGGGAGCTGTTTTTT
clone_size: few
j_call: TRBJ2-2
v_call: TRBV15
cdr3_length: 22
d_call: TRBD2

cdr3_aa: CASSSGTADPPQHF
cdr3_nt: TGTGCCAGCAGCAGCGGGACCGCCGATCCGCCCCAGCATTTT
clone_size: -
j_call: TRBJ1-5
v_call: TRBV6-5
cdr3_length: 14
d_call: -

cdr3_aa: CSVGAGTNTGELFF
cdr3_nt: TGCAGCGTTGGGGCAGGGACGAACACCGGGGAGCTGTTTTTT
clone_size: -
j_call: TRBJ2-2
v_call: TRBV29-1
cdr3_length: 14
d_call: -

cdr3_aa: CASAPESAQYF
cdr3_nt: TGTGCCAGCGCCCCAGAGAGCGCGCAGTATTTT
clone_size: -
j_call: TRBJ2-3
v_call: TRBV2
cdr3_length: 11
d_call: -

cdr3_aa: CASSLSQGSYEQYF
cdr3_nt: TGTGCCAGCAGTTTATCTCAGGGATCCTACGAGCAGTACTTC
clone_size: -
j_call: TRBJ2-7
v_call: TRBV27
cdr3_length: 14
d_call: -

cdr3_aa: CAISDRGINQPQHF
cdr3_nt: TGTGCCATCAGTGACCGGGGGATCAATCAGCCCCAGCATTTT
clone_size: -
j_call: TRBJ1-5
v_call: TRBV10-3
cdr3_length: 14
d_call: -

cdr3_aa: CASSHRPGQGRRSGNTIYF
cdr3_nt: TGTGCCAGCAGTCATAGACCGGGACAGGGAAGGCGCTCTGGAAACACCATATATTTT
clone_size: -
j_call: TRBJ1-3
v_call: TRBV6-6
cdr3_length: 19
d_call: TRBD1

cdr3_aa: CASSLLDSSYEQYF
cdr3_nt: TGCGCCAGCAGCCTCCTCGATAGCTCCTACGAGCAGTACTTC
clone_size: -
j_call: TRBJ2-7
v_call: TRBV5-1
cdr3_length: 14
d_call: -

cdr3_aa: CAISDSLAGIYNEQFF
cdr3_nt: TGTGCCATCAGTGATTCACTAGCGGGCATATACAATGAGCAGTTCTTC
clone_size: once
j_call: TRBJ2-1
v_call: TRBV10-3
cdr3_length: 16
d_call: TRBD2

cdr3_aa: CAIRSQGQGNSPLHF
cdr3_nt: TGTGCCATCAGATCCCAGGGGCAGGGTAATTCACCCCTCCACTTT
clone_size: once
j_call: TRBJ1-6
v_call: TRBV10-3
cdr3_length: 15
d_call: -

cdr3_aa: CASSQDSWTGGNEQFF
cdr3_nt: TGCGCCAGCAGCCAAGATTCTTGGACAGGGGGCAATGAGCAGTTCTTC
clone_size: -
j_call: TRBJ2-1
v_call: TRBV4-1
cdr3_length: 16
d_call: TRBD1

cdr3_aa: CASNRLGTSGSGEQFF
cdr3_nt: TGTGCCAGCAACCGACTCGGGACTAGCGGGAGCGGTGAGCAGTTCTTC
clone_size: -
j_call: TRBJ2-1
v_call: TRBV28
cdr3_length: 16
d_call: TRBD2

cdr3_aa: CAWSWVGDTQPQHF
cdr3_nt: TGTGCCTGGAGTTGGGTCGGGGACACTCAGCCCCAGCATTTT
clone_size: -
j_call: TRBJ1-5
v_call: TRBV30
cdr3_length: 14
d_call: -

cdr3_aa: CSASVAGGPDRTDTQYF
cdr3_nt: TGCAGTGCTAGTGTAGCGGGGGGGCCCGATAGAACAGATACGCAGTATTTT
clone_size: -
j_call: TRBJ2-3
v_call: TRBV20-1
cdr3_length: 17
d_call: TRBD2

cdr3_aa: CAITGGNQPQHF
cdr3_nt: TGTGCCATCACAGGGGGCAATCAGCCCCAGCATTTT
clone_size: -
j_call: TRBJ1-5
v_call: TRBV6-5
cdr3_length: 12
d_call: TRBD1